This T cell receptor (beta chain) is drawn from a study of cytomegalovirus exposure and HLA in healthy donors (TCRdb year 2017). Regarding the research as a whole: A later analysis indicated that the 120 or so validation repertoires were generated on the platform also employed for the approximately 670 repertoires of the first cohort. The study aimed to test whether cataloging public T cell receptors could reveal signatures of past pathogen exposure. A separate validation cohort of 100 to 150 different subjects was used in addition to the roughly 700-subject first cohort. The study combined high-throughput TCR immunosequencing, statistical association of individual TCRs with disease status, and machine learning to predict cytomegalovirus infection status. What the authors observed across the whole study: A total of about 180 TCR beta chains were listed by the study as associated with cytomegalovirus. A later analysis lacked HLA typing for the validation cohort, so it scored co-occurrence in that cohort across all 130 or so repertoires. The classifier was reported to diagnose cytomegalovirus status with high specificity and sensitivity in both the original cohort and the validation cohort. In vitro tests confirmed that a few of the cytomegalovirus-associated TCR beta chains recognize cytomegalovirus antigens. In a later analysis, TCRs clustered in the first cohort were found to also tend to co-occur in the 100 to 150 validation repertoires, with roughly 93% of cluster scores above 0. The authors suggested that the approach could potentially be extended to other disease states and immunological phenotypes. Across donors, most TCR sequences were observed very rarely, whereas some public TCRs were present in many individuals.

The donors were included in the validation cohort of around 120 subjects, a group kept apart from the approximately 700-subject first cohort. Library method: the immunoSEQ multiplex PCR assay. The paper's processing steps were these. A statistical classification framework was built for diagnosing cytomegalovirus status from the catalog of TCR beta chain sequences. TCRdb provides this immuneACCESS table in a form limited to in-frame rearrangements. Some clones are lacking; in checked studies, under half of them reflect an unresolved V gene, and why the rest are absent is not known. V, J and clone size reflect that table, while D and trimming were determined from the DNA. For this sample there are some 150,000 clones; 75% to 90% appear just once. Of the sample, under 25% is held by the ten largest clones. Remarks on this clone: Which antigen it targets is not known. Within one base of it there is no much larger clone, and no base qualities were kept.

CDR1 is given as SNHLY and CDR2 as FYNNEI, both from the germline V gene. Counted from cysteine to phenylalanine, this CDR3 has 15 amino acids. The only DNA kept is the CDR3, 45 bases in frame from the first base. Trimmed from V: 5 bases; trimmed from J: 2 bases; junction bases lacking a gene match: 3. This sequence originates from a man between 18 and 35 years old in good health and CMV-seropositive. The sequence links TRBV2 to TRBJ1-6, with 7 junctional bases fitting TRBD1. Source material: PBMCs. The encoded CDR3 is CASSPGQAYNSPLHF. In nucleotides, the sequence is TGTGCCAGCAGTCCCGGACAGGCCTATAATTCACCCCTCCACTTT. With the rest looked up from the reference TRBV2 and TRBJ1-6 genes rather than sequenced, the full variable domain is EPEVTQTPSHQVTQMGQEVILRCVPISNHLYFYWYRQILGQKVEFLVSFYNNEISEKSEIFDDQFSVERPDGSNFTLKIRSTKLEDSAMYFCASSPGQAYNSPLHFGNGTRLTVT.